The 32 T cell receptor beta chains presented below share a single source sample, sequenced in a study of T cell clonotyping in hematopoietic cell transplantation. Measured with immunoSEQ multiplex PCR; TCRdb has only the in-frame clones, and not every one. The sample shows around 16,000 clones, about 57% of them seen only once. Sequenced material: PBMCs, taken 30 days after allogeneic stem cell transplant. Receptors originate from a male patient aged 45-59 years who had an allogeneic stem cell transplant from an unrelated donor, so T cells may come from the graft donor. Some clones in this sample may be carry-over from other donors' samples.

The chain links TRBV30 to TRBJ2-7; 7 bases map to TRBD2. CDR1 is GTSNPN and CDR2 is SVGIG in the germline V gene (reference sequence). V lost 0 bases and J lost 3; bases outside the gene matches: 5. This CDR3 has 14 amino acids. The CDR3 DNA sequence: TGTGCCTGGAGTGTGGGCGGGAGTTTCTACGAGCAGTACTTC. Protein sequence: CAWSVGGSFYEQYF.

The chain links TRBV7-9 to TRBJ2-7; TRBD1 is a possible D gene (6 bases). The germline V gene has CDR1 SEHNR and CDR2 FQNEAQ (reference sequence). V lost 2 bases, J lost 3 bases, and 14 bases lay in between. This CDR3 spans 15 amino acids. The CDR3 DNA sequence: TGTGCCAGCAGCTTAATTCTGGGGGCGGACTACGAGCAGTACTTC. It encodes CASSLILGADYEQYF.

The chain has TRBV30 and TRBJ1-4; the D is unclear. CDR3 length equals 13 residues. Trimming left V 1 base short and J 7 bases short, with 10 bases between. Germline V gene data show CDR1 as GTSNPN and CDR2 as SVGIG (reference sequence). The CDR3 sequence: CAWSAGFSEKLFF. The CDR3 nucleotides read TGTGCCTGGAGTGCCGGTTTCAGTGAAAAACTGTTTTTT.

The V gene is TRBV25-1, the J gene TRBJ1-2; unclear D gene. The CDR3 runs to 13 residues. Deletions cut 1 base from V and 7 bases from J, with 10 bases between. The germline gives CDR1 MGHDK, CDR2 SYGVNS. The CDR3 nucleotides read TGTGCCAGCAGTGAATTTGCTGAGGGTGGCTACACCTTC. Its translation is CASSEFAEGGYTF.

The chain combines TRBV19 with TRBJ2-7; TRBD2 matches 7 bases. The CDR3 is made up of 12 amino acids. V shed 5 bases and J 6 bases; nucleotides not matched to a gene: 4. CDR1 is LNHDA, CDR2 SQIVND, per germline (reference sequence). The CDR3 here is CASSPGGAEQYF. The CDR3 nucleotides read TGTGCCAGTAGTCCGGGGGGAGCCGAGCAGTACTTC.

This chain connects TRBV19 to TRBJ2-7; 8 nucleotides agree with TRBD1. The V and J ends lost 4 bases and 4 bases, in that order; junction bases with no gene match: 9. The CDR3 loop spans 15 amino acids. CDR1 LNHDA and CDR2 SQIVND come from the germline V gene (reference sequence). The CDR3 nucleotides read TGTGCCAGTAGTACCGGACAGGGTTCGTCTTACGAGCAGTACTTC. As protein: CASSTGQGSSYEQYF.

The CDR3 loop reads CAWTVGFSGANVLTF. CDR3 nucleotide sequence: TGTGCCTGGACCGTGGGGTTCTCTGGGGCCAACGTCCTGACTTTC. This sequence joins TRBV30 and TRBJ2-6, with D unresolved. V was trimmed by 4 bases and J by 0 bases, leaving 10 bases between them. The CDR3 covers 15 residues. CDR1 and CDR2 from the germline V gene are GTSNPN and SVGIG (reference sequence).

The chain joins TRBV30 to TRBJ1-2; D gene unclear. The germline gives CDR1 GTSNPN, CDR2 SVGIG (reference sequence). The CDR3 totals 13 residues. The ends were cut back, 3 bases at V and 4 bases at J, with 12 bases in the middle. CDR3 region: CAWRGGGSYGYTF. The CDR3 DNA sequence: TGTGCCTGGAGGGGCGGAGGTAGCTATGGCTACACCTTC.

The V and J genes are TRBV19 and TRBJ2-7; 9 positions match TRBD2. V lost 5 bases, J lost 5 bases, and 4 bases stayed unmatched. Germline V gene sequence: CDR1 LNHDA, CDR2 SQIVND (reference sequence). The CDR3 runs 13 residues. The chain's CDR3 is CASSLIAGDEQYF. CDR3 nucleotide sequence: TGTGCCAGTAGTTTGATAGCGGGAGACGAGCAGTACTTC.

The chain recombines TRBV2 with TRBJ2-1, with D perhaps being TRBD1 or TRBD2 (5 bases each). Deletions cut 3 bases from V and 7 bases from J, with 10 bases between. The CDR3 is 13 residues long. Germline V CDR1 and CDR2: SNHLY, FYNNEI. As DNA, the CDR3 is TGTGCCAGCAGTGAGCAGGGAGTAAATGAGCAGTTCTTC. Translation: CASSEQGVNEQFF. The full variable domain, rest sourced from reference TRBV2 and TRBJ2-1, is EPEVTQTPSHQVTQMGQEVILRCVPISNHLYFYWYRQILGQKVEFLVSFYNNEISEKSEIFDDQFSVERPDGSNFTLKIRSTKLEDSAMYFCASSEQGVNEQFFGPGTRLTVL.

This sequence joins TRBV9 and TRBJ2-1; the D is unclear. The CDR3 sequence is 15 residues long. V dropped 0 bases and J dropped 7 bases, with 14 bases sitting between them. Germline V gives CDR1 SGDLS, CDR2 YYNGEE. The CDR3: CASSVGDSLMNEQFF. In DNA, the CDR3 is TGTGCCAGCAGCGTAGGCGATAGCTTGATGAATGAGCAGTTCTTC.

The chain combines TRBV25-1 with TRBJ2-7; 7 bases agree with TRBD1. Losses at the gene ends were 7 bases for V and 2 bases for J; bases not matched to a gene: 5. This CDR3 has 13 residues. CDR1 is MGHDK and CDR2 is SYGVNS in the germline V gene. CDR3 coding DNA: TGTGCCAGCACAGAAACAGGGGCCTACGAGCAGTACTTC. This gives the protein CASTETGAYEQYF.

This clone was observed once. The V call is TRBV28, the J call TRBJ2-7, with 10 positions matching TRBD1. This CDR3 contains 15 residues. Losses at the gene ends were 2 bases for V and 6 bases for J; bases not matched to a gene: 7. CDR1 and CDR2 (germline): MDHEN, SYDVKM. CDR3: CASSLGGQGFREQYF. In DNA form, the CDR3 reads TGTGCCAGCAGTTTAGGGGGACAGGGGTTCCGCGAGCAGTACTTC.

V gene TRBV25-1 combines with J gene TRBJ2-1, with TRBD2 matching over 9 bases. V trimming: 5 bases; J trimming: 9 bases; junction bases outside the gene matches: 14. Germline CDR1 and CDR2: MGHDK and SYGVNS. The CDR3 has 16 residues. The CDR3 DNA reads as TGTGCCAGCAGTACAGGCGGGAGGGCCCTTGGATCTGAGCAGTTCTTC. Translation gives CASSTGGRALGSEQFF. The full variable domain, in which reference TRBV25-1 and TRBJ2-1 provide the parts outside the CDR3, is EADIYQTPRYLVIGTGKKITLECSQTMGHDKMYWYQQDPGMELHLIHYSYGVNSTEKGDLSSESTVSRIRTEHFPLTLESARPSHTSQYLCASSTGGRALGSEQFFGPGTRLTVL.

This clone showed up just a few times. The CDR3 region has the DNA TGTGCCAGCAGCGTAGGCGGGGTGAGAACTGAAGCTTTCTTT. Protein product: CASSVGGVRTEAFF. The chain is built from TRBV9 and TRBJ1-1; D not resolved. Looked up from germline, CDR1 is SGDLS and CDR2 is YYNGEE. The V and J ends lost 0 bases and 5 bases respectively, with 11 bases between them. The CDR3 contains 14 residues.

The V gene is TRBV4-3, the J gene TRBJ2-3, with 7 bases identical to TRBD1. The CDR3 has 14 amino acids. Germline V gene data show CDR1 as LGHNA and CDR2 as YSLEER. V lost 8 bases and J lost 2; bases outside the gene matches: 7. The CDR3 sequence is CASAPGQFTDTQYF. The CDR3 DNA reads TGCGCCAGCGCACCGGGACAGTTCACAGATACGCAGTATTTT.

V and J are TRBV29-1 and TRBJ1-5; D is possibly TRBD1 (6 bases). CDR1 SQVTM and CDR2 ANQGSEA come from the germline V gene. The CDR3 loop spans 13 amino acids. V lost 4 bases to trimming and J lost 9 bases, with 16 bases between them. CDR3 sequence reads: CSVARDTEGPQHF. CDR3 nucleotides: TGCAGCGTTGCAAGGGACACGGAGGGGCCCCAGCATTTT.

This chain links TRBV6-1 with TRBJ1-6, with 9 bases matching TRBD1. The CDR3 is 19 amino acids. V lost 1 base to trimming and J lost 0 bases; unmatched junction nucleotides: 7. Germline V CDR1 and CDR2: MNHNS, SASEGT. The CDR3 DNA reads TGTGCCAGCAGTGAAGTGGGGGGACAGGGTCGCTCCTATAATTCACCCCTCCACTTT. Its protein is CASSEVGGQGRSYNSPLHF.

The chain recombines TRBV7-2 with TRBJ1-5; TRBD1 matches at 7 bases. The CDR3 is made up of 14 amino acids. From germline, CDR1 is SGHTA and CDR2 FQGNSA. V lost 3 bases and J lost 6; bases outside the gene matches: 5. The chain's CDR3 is CASSLRQGSQPQHF. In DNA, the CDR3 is TGTGCCAGCAGCTTGCGACAGGGAAGTCAGCCCCAGCATTTT.

The CDR3 here is CASRLKEVNTEAFF. The CDR3 bases are TGTGCCAGCAGGCTAAAGGAGGTGAACACTGAAGCTTTCTTT. The chain joins TRBV7-8 to TRBJ1-1; D unresolved. This CDR3 has 14 residues. Trimming took 6 bases from V and 0 from J, leaving 11 bases between them. Germline V gene data show CDR1 as SGHVS and CDR2 as FQNEAQ.

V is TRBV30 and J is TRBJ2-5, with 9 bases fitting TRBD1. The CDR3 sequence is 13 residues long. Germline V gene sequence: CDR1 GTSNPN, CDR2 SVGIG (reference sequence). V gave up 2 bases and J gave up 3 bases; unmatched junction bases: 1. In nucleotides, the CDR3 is TGTGCCTGGAGTTGGGACAGGGAAGAGACCCAGTACTTC. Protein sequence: CAWSWDREETQYF.

CDR3 amino acids: CSVGTDRRYF. CDR3 DNA sequence: TGCAGCGTTGGAACGGACAGAAGATATTTT. The chain combines TRBV29-1 with TRBJ1-3; D perhaps matches TRBD1 (6 bases). Trimming removed 4 bases from V and 15 bases from J, with 13 bases in between. Germline V CDR1 and CDR2: SQVTM, ANQGSEA. This CDR3 region has 10 residues.

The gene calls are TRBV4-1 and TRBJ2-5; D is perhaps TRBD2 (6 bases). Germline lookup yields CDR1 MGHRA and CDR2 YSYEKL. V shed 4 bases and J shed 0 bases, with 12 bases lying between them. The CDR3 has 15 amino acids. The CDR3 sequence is CASSLTGTYQETQYF. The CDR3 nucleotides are TGCGCCAGCAGCCTAACCGGGACTTACCAAGAGACCCAGTACTTC.

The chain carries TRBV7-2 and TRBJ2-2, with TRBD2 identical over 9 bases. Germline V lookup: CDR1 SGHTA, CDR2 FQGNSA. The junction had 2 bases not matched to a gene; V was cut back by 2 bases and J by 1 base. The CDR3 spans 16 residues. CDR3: CASSLISGGNTGELFF. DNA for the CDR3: TGTGCCAGCAGCTTAATTAGCGGGGGGAACACCGGGGAGCTGTTTTTT.

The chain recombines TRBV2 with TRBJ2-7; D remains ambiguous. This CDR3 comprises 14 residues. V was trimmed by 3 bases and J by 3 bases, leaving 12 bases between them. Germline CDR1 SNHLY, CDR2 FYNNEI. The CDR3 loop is CASSDGYTIYEQYF. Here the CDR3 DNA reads TGTGCCAGCAGTGATGGTTACACAATCTACGAGCAGTACTTC.

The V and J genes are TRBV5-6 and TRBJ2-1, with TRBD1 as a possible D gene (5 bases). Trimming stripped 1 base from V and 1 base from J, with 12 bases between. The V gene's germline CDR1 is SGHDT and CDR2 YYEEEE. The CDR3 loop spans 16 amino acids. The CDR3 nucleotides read TGTGCCAGCAGCTTGCCGCAGACAGTATCCTACAATGAGCAGTTCTTC. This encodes CASSLPQTVSYNEQFF. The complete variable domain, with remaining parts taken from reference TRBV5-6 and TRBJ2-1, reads DAGVTQSPTHLIKTRGQQVTLRCSPKSGHDTVSWYQQALGQGPQFIFQYYEEEERQRGNFPDRFSGHQFPNYSSELNVNALLLGDSALYLCASSLPQTVSYNEQFFGPGTRLTVL.

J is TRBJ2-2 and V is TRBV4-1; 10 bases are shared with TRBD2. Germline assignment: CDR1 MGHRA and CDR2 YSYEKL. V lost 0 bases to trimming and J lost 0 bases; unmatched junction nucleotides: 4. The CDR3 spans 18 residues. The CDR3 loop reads CASSQESGGASNTGELFF. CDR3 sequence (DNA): TGCGCCAGCAGCCAAGAAAGCGGGGGGGCCTCGAACACCGGGGAGCTGTTTTTT.

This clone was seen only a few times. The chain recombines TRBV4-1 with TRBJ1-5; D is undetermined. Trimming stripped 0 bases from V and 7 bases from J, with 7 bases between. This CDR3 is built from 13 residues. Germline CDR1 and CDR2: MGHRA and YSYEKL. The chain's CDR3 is CASSQDEDQPQHF. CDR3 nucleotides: TGCGCCAGCAGCCAAGATGAGGACCAGCCCCAGCATTTT.

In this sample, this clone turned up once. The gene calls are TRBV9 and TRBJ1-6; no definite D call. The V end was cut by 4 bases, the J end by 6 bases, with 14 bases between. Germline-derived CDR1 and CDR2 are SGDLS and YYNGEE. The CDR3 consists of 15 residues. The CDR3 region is CASSPGWQLNSPLHF. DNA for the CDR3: TGTGCCAGCAGCCCAGGATGGCAACTTAATTCACCCCTCCACTTT. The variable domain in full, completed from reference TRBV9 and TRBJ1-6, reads DSGVTQTPKHLITATGQRVTLRCSPRSGDLSVYWYQQSLDQGLQFLIQYYNGEERAKGNILERFSAQQFPDLHSELNLSSLELGDSALYFCASSPGWQLNSPLHFGNGTRLTVT.

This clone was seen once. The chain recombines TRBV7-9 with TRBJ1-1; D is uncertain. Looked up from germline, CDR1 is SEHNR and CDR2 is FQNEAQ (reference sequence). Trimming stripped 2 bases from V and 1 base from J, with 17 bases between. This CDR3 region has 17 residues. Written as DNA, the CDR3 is TGTGCCAGCAGCTTAAAGGCCCGGGGAGAAGGGAACACTGAAGCTTTCTTT. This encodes CASSLKARGEGNTEAFF.

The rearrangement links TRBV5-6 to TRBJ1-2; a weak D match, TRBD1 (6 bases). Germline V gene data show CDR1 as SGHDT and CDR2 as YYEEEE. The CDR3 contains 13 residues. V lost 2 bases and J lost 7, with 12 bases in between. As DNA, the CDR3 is TGTGCCAGCAGCTTTAGAGGGGGTTTTGGCTACACCTTC. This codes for CASSFRGGFGYTF.

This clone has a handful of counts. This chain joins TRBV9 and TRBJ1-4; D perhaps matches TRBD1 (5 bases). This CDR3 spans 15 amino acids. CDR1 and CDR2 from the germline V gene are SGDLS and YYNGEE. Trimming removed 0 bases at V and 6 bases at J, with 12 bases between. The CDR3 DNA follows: TGTGCCAGCAGCGTAGTCGGGGGTAAGGATGAAAAACTGTTTTTT. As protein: CASSVVGGKDEKLFF.